This T cell receptor (beta chain) was observed in a study of blood T cell repertoires in COVID-19. For the study at large: Sites in the United States, Italy and Spain provided acute and convalescent COVID-19 samples.

A single count supports this clone. This CDR3 contains 15 residues. Germline lookup yields CDR1 MRHNA and CDR2 SNTAGT. V dropped 4 bases and J dropped 2; count of bases not matched to a gene: 8. The repertoire was sequenced with immunoSEQ multiplex PCR; TCRdb's copy has only in-frame clones and lacks some. The sample lists approximately 360,000 clones; around 87% were seen once. This chain connects TRBV6-4 to TRBJ2-7, with 7 nucleotides matching TRBD1. This TCR derives from a man aged 35-49 years in a cohort exposed to, infected with or recovered from COVID-19 (not recorded which). Sequencing used PBMCs or T cells enriched from blood (not recorded which). The CDR3 loop reads CASSGTDRSPYEQYF. CDR3 DNA: TGTGCCAGCAGTGGGACGGACAGGAGCCCCTACGAGCAGTACTTC.